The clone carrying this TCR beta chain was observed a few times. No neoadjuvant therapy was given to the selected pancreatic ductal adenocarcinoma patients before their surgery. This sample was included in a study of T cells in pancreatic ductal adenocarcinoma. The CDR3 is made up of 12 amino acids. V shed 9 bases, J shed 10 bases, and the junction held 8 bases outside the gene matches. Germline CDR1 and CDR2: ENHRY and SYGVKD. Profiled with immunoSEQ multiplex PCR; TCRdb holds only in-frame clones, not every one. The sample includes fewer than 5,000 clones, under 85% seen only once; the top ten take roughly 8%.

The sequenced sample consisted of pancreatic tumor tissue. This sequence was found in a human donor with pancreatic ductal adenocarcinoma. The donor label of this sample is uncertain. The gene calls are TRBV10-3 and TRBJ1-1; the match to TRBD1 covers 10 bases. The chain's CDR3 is CAMTGGEGVAFF. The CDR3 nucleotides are TGTGCCATGACAGGGGGCGAAGGTGTAGCTTTCTTT.